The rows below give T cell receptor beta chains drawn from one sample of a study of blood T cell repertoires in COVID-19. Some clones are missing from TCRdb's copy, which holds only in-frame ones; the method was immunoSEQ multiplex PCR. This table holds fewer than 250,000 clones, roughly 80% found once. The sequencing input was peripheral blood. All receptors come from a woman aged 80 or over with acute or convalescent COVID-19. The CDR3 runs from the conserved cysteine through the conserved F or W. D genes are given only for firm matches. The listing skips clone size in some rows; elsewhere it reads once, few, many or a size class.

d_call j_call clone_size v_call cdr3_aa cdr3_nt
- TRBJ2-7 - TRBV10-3 CAISEGQNSYEQYF TGTGCCATCAGTGAGGGACAGAACTCCTACGAGCAGTACTTC
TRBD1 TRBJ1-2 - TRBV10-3 CAISDTGGVFNYGYTF TGTGCCATCAGTGATACAGGGGGCGTATTTAACTATGGCTACACCTTC
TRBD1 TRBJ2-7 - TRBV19 CASTPDRAGSYEQYF TGTGCCAGTACCCCGGACAGGGCGGGCTCCTACGAGCAGTACTTC
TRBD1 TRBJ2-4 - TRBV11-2 CASSLGGQAKNIQYF TGTGCCAGCAGCCTCGGCGGACAGGCGAAAAACATTCAGTACTTC
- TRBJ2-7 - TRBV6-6 CASSPEEYLEQYF TGTGCCAGCAGCCCCGAGGAGTACCTCGAGCAGTACTTC
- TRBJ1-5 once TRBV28 CASSPPGNSNQPQHF TGTGCCAGCAGTCCCCCCGGGAATAGCAATCAGCCCCAGCATTTT
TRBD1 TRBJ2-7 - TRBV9 CASSVAGQAYEQYF TGTGCCAGCAGCGTAGCGGGACAGGCCTACGAGCAGTACTTC
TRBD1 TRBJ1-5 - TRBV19 CASSETGTLYF TGTGCCAGTAGTGAGACAGGGACCCTATATTTT
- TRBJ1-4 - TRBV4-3 CASSQDLTGTNEKLFF TGCGCCAGCAGCCAAGACCTGACAGGCACTAATGAAAAACTGTTTTTT
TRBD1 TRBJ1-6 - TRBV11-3 CASCAGGSPSPLHF TGTGCCAGCTGCGCAGGGGGCAGTCCTTCACCCCTCCACTTT
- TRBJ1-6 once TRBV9 CASSVDSGSPLHF TGTGCCAGCAGCGTAGATTCAGGGTCACCCCTCCACTTT